The clone carrying this TCR beta chain came up a few times. Its antigen is still unknown. The germline V gene has CDR1 MNHEY and CDR2 SMNVEV (reference sequence). The length of the CDR3 is 17 residues. After removal of 6 bases from V and 3 bases from J, the junction contained 10 bases not matched to a gene. Unique molecular identifiers were built into the TCRbeta library. Each CDR3 protein is one row after TCRdb ran MiXCR on the PCR reads. The table records some 840,000 distinct CDR3 sequences, under 20% of them present only once. This sample is drawn from a study of T-cell reconstitution after alpha-beta-depleted transplantation in children. Study conclusions and caveats: It was newly produced T cells that mostly accounted for T-cell counts and diversity one year after transplant.

The V and J genes are TRBV27 and TRBJ2-7, with 14 bases lining up with TRBD2. The sequence came from a male patient younger than 18 who had a stem cell transplant for acute lymphoblastic leukemia, so the T cells may come from the graft donor. Sequences were derived from PBMCs, mostly from graft donor cells, sampled 360 days after TCRalphabeta/CD19-depleted stem cell transplant. In DNA form, the CDR3 reads TGTGCCAGCAGCGCTCGTCCGGGACTAGCGGGAGTCTACGAGCAGTACTTC. Translation: CASSARPGLAGVYEQYF.